This T cell receptor (beta chain) was sequenced for a study of regulatory T cells in long-lasting Graves disease. Time point of the sample: newly diagnosed GD, antithyroid drugs for less than 3 months. PBMCs were the source of the RNA used for TCR sequencing. The germline V gene has CDR1 MNHNS and CDR2 SASEGT. This CDR3 region has 14 residues. Trimming removed 6 bases at V and 9 bases at J, with 18 bases between. iRepertoire HTBI primers and Arm-PCR of CDR3 regions built TCR beta libraries. A single record per CDR3 protein comes from TCRdb applying MiXCR to the multiplex PCR reads. The table includes 350,000 to 550,000 distinct CDR3 sequences, 12% to 15% detected once. This clonotype was recorded many times. These data also featured in a second study, about T cells in Graves' hyperthyroidism and ophthalmopathy.

The sequences come from peripheral blood mononuclear cells (PBMCs), collected at new diagnosis, from a patient treated with antithyroid drugs. This chain links TRBV6-1 with TRBJ2-1, with a tentative D call TRBD1 (6 bases). This sequence was found in a woman aged 45-65 years with Graves disease. The CDR3 DNA follows: TGTGCCAGCAGAACTTCTCTAGTAGGGGGTGAGCAGTTCTTC. Its translation is CASRTSLVGGEQFF.